Below are 21 T cell receptor beta chains sequenced from a single sample in a study of T-cell memory formation after mild COVID-19. TCRdb ran MiXCR on the 5' RACE reads and lists one entry per CDR3 protein. Counted here are some 440,000 distinct CDR3 sequences, nearly 25% occurring once; the ten biggest clones make up under 15%. The specimen sequenced was PBMCs or a T cell subset sorted from them (not recorded which). These receptor sequences come from an adult woman who had mild COVID-19 (a few samples of this study predate the infection). Cell type and time point are not known.

This chain's CDR3 is CASSTGIGYMGTEAFF. The CDR3 nucleotides are TGTGCCAGCAGCACGGGTATTGGTTACATGGGCACTGAAGCTTTCTTT. The rearrangement joins TRBV5-5 to TRBJ1-1; D gene ambiguous. This CDR3 is built from 16 residues. From germline, CDR1 is SGHKS and CDR2 YYEKEE (reference sequence). The V end was cut by 4 bases, the J end by 4 bases, with 20 bases between.

The chain employs TRBV30 and TRBJ2-5; no clear D gene. Trimming shortened V by 3 bases and J by 4 bases, and 9 bases separated the two germline ends. The CDR3 runs to 12 residues. Looked up from germline, CDR1 is GTSNPN and CDR2 is SVGIG (reference sequence). The CDR3 DNA is TGTGCCTGGAGACGGCTGTTAGAGACCCAGTACTTC. It encodes CAWRRLLETQYF.

The table lists this clonotype with a few counts. The chain uses TRBV3-1 and TRBJ2-7; D uncertain. The V end lost 5 bases, the J end lost 2 bases, and 10 bases lay between the germline ends. This CDR3 contains 13 residues. From germline, CDR1 is LGHDT and CDR2 YNNKEL (reference sequence). Written as DNA, the CDR3 is TGTGCCAGCAGCAAAGGTGCACCCTACGAGCAGTACTTC. This sequence encodes CASSKGAPYEQYF.

The chain employs TRBV10-3 and TRBJ2-3, with 12 bases fitting TRBD1. From germline, CDR1 is ENHRY and CDR2 SYGVKD. After removal of 3 bases from V and 7 bases from J, the junction contained 5 bases not matched to a gene. The CDR3 has 15 residues. The CDR3 reads CAISEGTGGKNTQYF. The CDR3 DNA is TGTGCCATCAGTGAAGGGACAGGGGGCAAGAATACGCAGTATTTT.

This clonotype occurred once. The chain has TRBV11-2 and TRBJ2-7, with TRBD2 as a possible D gene (5 bases). The V and J ends lost 0 bases and 1 base respectively, with 10 bases between them. There are 15 residues in the CDR3. CDR1 SGHAT and CDR2 FQNNGV come from the germline V gene. The CDR3 loop reads CASSLDGIFSYEQYF. For the CDR3, the DNA is TGTGCCAGCAGCTTAGACGGGATATTTTCCTACGAGCAGTACTTC.

This clonotype has just one count. The gene calls are TRBV6-5 and TRBJ1-6, with D unclear. CDR3 length equals 16 residues. Per the germline V gene, CDR1 is MNHEY and CDR2 is SVGAGI. With 0 bases removed from V and 10 bases from J, the gap between germline ends came to 16 bases. CDR3 protein: CASSYSRVSPASPLHF. The DNA for the CDR3 is TGTGCCAGCAGTTACTCCCGGGTCTCCCCGGCCTCACCCCTCCACTTT.

This clonotype was seen only a few times. The chain carries TRBV5-1 and TRBJ1-2; 11 bases are shared with TRBD1. Germline V gene sequence: CDR1 SGHRS, CDR2 YFSETQ. The CDR3 has 16 residues. Trimming cost V 3 bases and J 3 bases; bases outside gene matches: 7. The CDR3 loop is CASSSGTGGRDYGYTF. CDR3 in DNA: TGCGCCAGCAGCTCCGGGACAGGGGGTCGGGACTATGGCTACACCTTC.

This clonotype appeared a few times. This sequence joins TRBV20-1 and TRBJ2-4; no reliable D call. Germline assignment: CDR1 DFQATT and CDR2 SNEGSKA (reference sequence). This CDR3 has 14 residues. Trimming pared 4 bases from V and 0 bases from J, leaving 10 bases between. The CDR3: CSAIGSLAKNIQYF. As DNA, the CDR3 is TGCAGTGCTATCGGGTCATTAGCCAAAAACATTCAGTACTTC.

The chain links TRBV5-1 to TRBJ1-4; D unclear. The V and J ends lost 7 bases and 0 bases respectively, with 19 bases between them. The CDR3 has 17 amino acids. Per the germline V gene, CDR1 is SGHRS and CDR2 is YFSETQ. DNA of the CDR3: TGCGCCAGCCGCCAAAAGCTTGGTGGGGCAACTAATGAAAAACTGTTTTTT. Translated, it gives CASRQKLGGATNEKLFF.

The chain is built from TRBV19 and TRBJ1-2; possible D gene TRBD1, 6 bases. Trimming left V 5 bases short and J 4 bases short, with 20 bases between. Germline V gene lookup returns CDR1 LNHDA and CDR2 SQIVND (reference sequence). CDR3 length: 16 residues. The DNA for the CDR3 is TGTGCCAGTAGTCCATCGTGGGGGCAGGTCGGCTATGGCTACACCTTC. It encodes CASSPSWGQVGYGYTF.

This clonotype was seen more than once but under ten times. V is TRBV7-2 and J is TRBJ2-7; 8 bases map to TRBD2. Per the germline V gene, CDR1 is SGHTA and CDR2 is FQGNSA. The CDR3 has 14 amino acids. V lost 5 bases and J lost 5; bases outside the gene matches: 8. CDR3 residues: CASSPQRESHEQYF. CDR3 coding DNA: TGTGCCAGCAGCCCCCAGCGGGAGTCCCACGAGCAGTACTTC. Drawing the rest from reference TRBV7-2 and TRBJ2-7, the complete variable domain is GAGVSQSPSNKVTEKGKDVELRCDPISGHTALYWYRQSLGQGLEFLIYFQGNSAPDKSGLPSDRFSAERTGGSVSTLTIQRTQQEDSAVYLCASSPQRESHEQYFGPGTRLTVT.

The chain couples TRBV20-1 to TRBJ2-1, with a weak D call TRBD1 (5 bases). The CDR3 has 15 amino acids. Trimming stripped 3 bases from V and 3 bases from J, with 15 bases between. The germline V gene encodes CDR1 DFQATT and CDR2 SNEGSKA (reference sequence). The CDR3 reads CSASSSGPDYNEQFF. The CDR3 nucleotides read TGCAGTGCTAGTTCGTCAGGGCCGGACTACAATGAGCAGTTCTTC.

J is TRBJ1-2 and V is TRBV7-6, with D maybe TRBD1 (5 bases). Germline CDR1 and CDR2: SGHVS and FNYEAQ. The ends were cut back, 0 bases at V and 6 bases at J, with 17 bases in the middle. The CDR3 consists of 16 residues. CDR3 residues: CASSLADRGGVNGYTF. Here the CDR3 DNA reads TGTGCCAGCAGCTTAGCGGATCGTGGGGGTGTGAATGGCTACACCTTC.

The chain carries TRBV5-1 and TRBJ2-1; weak D call: TRBD1 (6 bases). Trimming shortened V by 6 bases and J by 0 bases, and 13 bases separated the two germline ends. The CDR3 extends over 15 amino acids. Germline V CDR1 and CDR2: SGHRS, YFSETQ. The CDR3 sequence is CASKQGFGSYNEQFF. The DNA of the CDR3 is TGCGCCAGCAAACAGGGATTTGGCTCCTACAATGAGCAGTTCTTC.

This clonotype was detected many times. The J gene is TRBJ2-5, the V gene TRBV7-3, with 11 bases aligning to TRBD2. Germline V gene data show CDR1 as SGHTA and CDR2 as FQGTGA. V lost 2 bases to trimming and J lost 2 bases; unmatched junction nucleotides: 1. This CDR3 is built from 15 residues. CDR3 sequence: CASSLGTSGQETQYF. The CDR3 DNA reads TGTGCCAGCAGCTTAGGGACTAGCGGACAAGAGACCCAGTACTTC.

The CDR3 is CASSSVTGRGYNEQFF. CDR3 in DNA: TGTGCCAGCAGCTCGGTGACAGGGAGGGGATACAATGAGCAGTTCTTC. This chain links TRBV5-6 with TRBJ2-1; D tentatively fits TRBD1 or TRBD2 (7 bases each). V was pared by 3 bases and J by 4 bases, with 17 bases between. This CDR3 is 16 amino acids long. Germline V gene sequence: CDR1 SGHDT, CDR2 YYEEEE.

The sample holds a few counts of this clonotype. This rearrangement joins TRBV20-1 to TRBJ1-5; 8 bases agree with TRBD1. V trimming: 1 base; J trimming: 2 bases; junction bases outside the gene matches: 10. In germline, CDR1 is DFQATT, CDR2 SNEGSKA (reference sequence). This CDR3 has 17 residues. CDR3 loop: CSARGSAGGLGNQPQHF. The CDR3, as DNA: TGCAGTGCTAGAGGGTCGGCAGGGGGCTTGGGCAATCAGCCCCAGCATTTT.

This clonotype was detected only a few times. The chain links TRBV6-5 to TRBJ2-1; TRBD1 agrees at 7 bases. With V trimmed by 6 bases and J by 4 bases, 9 bases remained unmatched. CDR3 length: 15 residues. Germline V CDR1 and CDR2: MNHEY, SVGAGI. CDR3 sequence: CASSHRGPTYNEQFF. The CDR3 DNA follows: TGTGCCAGCAGCCACAGGGGACCCACATACAATGAGCAGTTCTTC.

This clonotype was seen more than once but under ten times. The CDR3 here is CASSQVGVATGELFF. DNA of the CDR3: TGTGCCAGCTCCCAAGTCGGGGTTGCCACCGGGGAGCTGTTTTTT. This chain connects TRBV25-1 to TRBJ2-2; possible D gene TRBD2, 5 bases. The CDR3 runs to 15 residues. V was shortened by 8 bases and J by 4 bases, with 17 bases between the two germline ends. CDR1 and CDR2 (germline): MGHDK, SYGVNS. Full variable domain (rest looked up from reference TRBV25-1 and TRBJ2-2): EADIYQTPRYLVIGTGKKITLECSQTMGHDKMYWYQQDPGMELHLIHYSYGVNSTEKGDLSSESTVSRIRTEHFPLTLESARPSHTSQYLCASSQVGVATGELFFGEGSRLTVL.

The V call is TRBV7-8, the J call TRBJ2-5; D ambiguous. CDR3 length: 14 amino acids. V was cut by 5 bases and J by 3 bases, with 13 bases left in between. In germline, CDR1 is SGHVS, CDR2 FQNEAQ. The CDR3 DNA reads TGTGCCAGCAGCCAAGCCTCACTTGAAGAGACCCAGTACTTC. Its protein is CASSQASLEETQYF.

This clonotype came up a few times. The chain uses TRBV5-1 and TRBJ1-4; 8 bases fit TRBD1. Germline trimming cut 4 bases from V and 8 bases from J; bases unmatched to any gene: 10. CDR3 length equals 15 residues. Germline CDR1 reads SGHRS; CDR2 reads YFSETQ. CDR3 bases: TGCGCCAGCAGCCCGACGACAGGGGTGTTCGAAAAACTGTTTTTT. Its protein product is CASSPTTGVFEKLFF. The full variable domain, its missing parts supplied by reference TRBV5-1 and TRBJ1-4, is KAGVTQTPRYLIKTRGQQVTLSCSPISGHRSVSWYQQTPGQGLQFLFEYFSETQRNKGNFPGRFSGRQFSNSRSEMNVSTLELGDSALYLCASSPTTGVFEKLFFGSGTQLSVL.